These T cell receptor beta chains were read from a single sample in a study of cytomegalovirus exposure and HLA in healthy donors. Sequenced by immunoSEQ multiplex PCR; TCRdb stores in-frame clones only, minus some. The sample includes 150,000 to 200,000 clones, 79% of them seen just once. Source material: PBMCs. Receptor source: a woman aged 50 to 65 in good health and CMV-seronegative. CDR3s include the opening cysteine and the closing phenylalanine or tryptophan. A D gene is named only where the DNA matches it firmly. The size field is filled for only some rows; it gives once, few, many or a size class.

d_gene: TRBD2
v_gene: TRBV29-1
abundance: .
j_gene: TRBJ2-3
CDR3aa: CSGGGRDTQYF
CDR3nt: TGCAGCGGCGGGGGAAGAGATACGCAGTATTTT

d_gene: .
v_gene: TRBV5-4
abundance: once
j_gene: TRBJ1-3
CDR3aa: CASSSPKDIGNTIYF
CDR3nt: TGTGCCAGCAGCTCCCCCAAAGACATCGGAAACACCATATATTTT

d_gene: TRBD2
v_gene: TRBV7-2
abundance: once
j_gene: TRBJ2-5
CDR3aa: CASSLPSGGLQETQYF
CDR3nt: TGTGCCAGCAGCTTACCTAGCGGGGGCCTTCAAGAGACCCAGTACTTC

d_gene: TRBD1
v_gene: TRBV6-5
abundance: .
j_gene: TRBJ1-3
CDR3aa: CASSYQGGSGNTIYF
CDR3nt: TGTGCCAGCAGTTACCAGGGGGGTAGTGGAAACACCATATATTTT

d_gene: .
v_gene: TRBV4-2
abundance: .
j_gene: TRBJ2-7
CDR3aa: CASSQGQAGQTYEQYF
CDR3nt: TGTGCCAGCAGCCAAGGGCAAGCGGGCCAAACCTACGAGCAGTACTTC

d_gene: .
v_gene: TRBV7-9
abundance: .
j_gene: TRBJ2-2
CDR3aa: CASSSPDRATNTGELFF
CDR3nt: TGTGCCAGCAGCTCCCCGGACAGAGCAACGAACACCGGGGAGCTGTTTTTT

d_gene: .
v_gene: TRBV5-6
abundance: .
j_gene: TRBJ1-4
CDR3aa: CASSRDRGTNEKLFF
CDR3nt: TGTGCCAGCAGCAGGGACCGGGGGACTAATGAAAAACTGTTTTTT

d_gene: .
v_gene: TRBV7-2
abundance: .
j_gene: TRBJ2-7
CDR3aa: CASSLAHSYEQYF
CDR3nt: TGTGCCAGCAGCCTAGCCCACTCCTACGAGCAGTACTTC

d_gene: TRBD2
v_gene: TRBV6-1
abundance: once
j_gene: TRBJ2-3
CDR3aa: CASSVLAGGPDTQYF
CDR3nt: TGTGCCAGCAGTGTACTAGCGGGAGGCCCAGATACGCAGTATTTT

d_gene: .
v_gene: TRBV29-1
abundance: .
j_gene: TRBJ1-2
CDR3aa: CSVEELYGYTF
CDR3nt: TGCAGCGTTGAGGAGCTATATGGCTACACCTTC

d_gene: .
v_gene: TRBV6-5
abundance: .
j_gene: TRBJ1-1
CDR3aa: CASSLTKGVAGMAFF
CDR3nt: TGTGCCAGCAGTTTAACAAAGGGGGTGGCTGGAATGGCTTTCTTT

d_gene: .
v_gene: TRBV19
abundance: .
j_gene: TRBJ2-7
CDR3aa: CASSIGTEPPYEQYF
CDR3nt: TGTGCCAGTAGTATAGGGACAGAGCCACCCTACGAGCAGTACTTC

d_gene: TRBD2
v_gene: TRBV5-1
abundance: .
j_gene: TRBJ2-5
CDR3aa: CASKGGLARETQYF
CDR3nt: TGCGCCAGCAAGGGGGGACTAGCGCGTGAGACCCAGTACTTC

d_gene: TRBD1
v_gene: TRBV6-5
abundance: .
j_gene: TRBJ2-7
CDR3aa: CASSYGQGTYYEQYF
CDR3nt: TGTGCCAGCAGTTACGGACAGGGGACCTACTACGAGCAGTACTTC

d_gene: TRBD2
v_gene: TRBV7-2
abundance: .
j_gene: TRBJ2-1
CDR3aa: CASSPAGGGANEQFF
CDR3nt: TGTGCCAGCAGCCCCGCGGGCGGGGGGGCTAATGAGCAGTTCTTC

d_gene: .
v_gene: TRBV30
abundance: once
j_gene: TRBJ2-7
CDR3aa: CAWSVPPAYEQYF
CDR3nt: TGTGCCTGGAGTGTACCGCCAGCCTACGAGCAGTACTTC

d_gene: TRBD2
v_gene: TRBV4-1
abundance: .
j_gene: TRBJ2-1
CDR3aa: CASSQVAGGWNEQFF
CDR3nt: TGCGCCAGCAGCCAAGTAGCGGGAGGATGGAATGAGCAGTTCTTC

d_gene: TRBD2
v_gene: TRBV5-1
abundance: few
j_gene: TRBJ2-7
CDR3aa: CASSVRTSGYEQYF
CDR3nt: TGCGCCAGCAGCGTGCGGACTAGCGGCTACGAGCAGTACTTC

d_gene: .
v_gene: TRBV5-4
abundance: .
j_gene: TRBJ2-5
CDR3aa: CASSLVGGEKTQYF
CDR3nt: TGTGCCAGCAGCTTGGTTGGAGGGGAAAAGACCCAGTACTTC

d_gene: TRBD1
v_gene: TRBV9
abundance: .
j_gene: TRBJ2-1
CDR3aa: CASSVQDRGLDEQFF
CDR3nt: TGTGCCAGCAGCGTACAGGACAGGGGGCTGGATGAGCAGTTCTTC

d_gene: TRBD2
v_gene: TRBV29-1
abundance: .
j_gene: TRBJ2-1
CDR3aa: CSVEGGTSGYNEQFF
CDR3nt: TGCAGCGTTGAAGGGGGCACTAGCGGATACAATGAGCAGTTCTTC

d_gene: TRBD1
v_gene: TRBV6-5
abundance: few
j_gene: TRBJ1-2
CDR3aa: CASSYLSDRGDYGYTF
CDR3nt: TGTGCCAGCAGTTACTTATCGGACAGGGGGGACTATGGCTACACCTTC

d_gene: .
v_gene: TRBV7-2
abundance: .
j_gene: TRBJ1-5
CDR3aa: CASSLRGTTQHF
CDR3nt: TGTGCCAGCAGCTTACGGGGTACGACCCAGCATTTT

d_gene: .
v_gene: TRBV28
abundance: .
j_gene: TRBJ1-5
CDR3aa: CASKTDRGAPNQPQHF
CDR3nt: TGTGCCAGCAAAACCGATCGGGGGGCCCCCAATCAGCCCCAGCATTTT

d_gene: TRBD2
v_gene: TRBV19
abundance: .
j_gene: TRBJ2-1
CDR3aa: CASSFSTTSGGAGEQFF
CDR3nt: TGTGCCAGTAGTTTCTCCACCACTAGCGGGGGGGCCGGGGAGCAGTTCTTC

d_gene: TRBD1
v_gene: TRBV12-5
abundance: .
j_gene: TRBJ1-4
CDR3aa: CASGKGQGVDEKLFF
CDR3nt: TGTGCTAGTGGAAAGGGACAGGGTGTCGATGAAAAACTGTTTTTT

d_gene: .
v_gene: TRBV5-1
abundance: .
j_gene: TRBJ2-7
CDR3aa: CASLPQGGFTYEQYF
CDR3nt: TGCGCCAGCCTCCCCCAAGGCGGATTCACCTACGAGCAGTACTTC

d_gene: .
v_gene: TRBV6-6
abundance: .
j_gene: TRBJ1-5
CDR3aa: CASSYLGGAKPQHF
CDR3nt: TGTGCCAGCAGTTACTTAGGGGGGGCTAAGCCCCAGCATTTT

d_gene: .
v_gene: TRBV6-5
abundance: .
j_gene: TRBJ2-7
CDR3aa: CASSPDRLNEQYF
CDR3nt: TGTGCCAGCAGCCCCGACAGGCTGAACGAGCAGTACTTC

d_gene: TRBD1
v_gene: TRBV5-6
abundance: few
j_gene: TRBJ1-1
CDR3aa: CASSPSPDRDTEAFF
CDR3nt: TGTGCCAGCAGCCCCAGTCCGGACAGGGACACTGAAGCTTTCTTT

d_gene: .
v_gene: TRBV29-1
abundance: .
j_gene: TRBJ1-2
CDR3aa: CSVDPAAGYGYTF
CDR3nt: TGCAGCGTTGATCCGGCAGCAGGGTATGGCTACACCTTC